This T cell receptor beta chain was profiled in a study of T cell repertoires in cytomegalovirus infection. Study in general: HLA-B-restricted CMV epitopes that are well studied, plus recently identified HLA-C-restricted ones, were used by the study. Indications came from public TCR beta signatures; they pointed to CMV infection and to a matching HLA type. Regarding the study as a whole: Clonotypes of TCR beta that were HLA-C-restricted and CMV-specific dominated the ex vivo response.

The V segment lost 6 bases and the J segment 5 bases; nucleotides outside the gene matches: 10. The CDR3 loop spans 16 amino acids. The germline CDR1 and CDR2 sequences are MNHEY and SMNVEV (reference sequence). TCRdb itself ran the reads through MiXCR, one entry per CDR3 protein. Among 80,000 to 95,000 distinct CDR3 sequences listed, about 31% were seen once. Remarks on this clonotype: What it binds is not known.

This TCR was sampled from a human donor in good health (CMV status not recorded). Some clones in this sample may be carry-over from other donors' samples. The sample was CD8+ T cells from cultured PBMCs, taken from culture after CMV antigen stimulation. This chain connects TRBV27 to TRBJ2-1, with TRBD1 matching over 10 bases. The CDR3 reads CASSTKWDRGHNEQFF. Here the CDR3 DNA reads TGTGCCAGCAGCACCAAATGGGACAGGGGCCACAATGAGCAGTTCTTC.